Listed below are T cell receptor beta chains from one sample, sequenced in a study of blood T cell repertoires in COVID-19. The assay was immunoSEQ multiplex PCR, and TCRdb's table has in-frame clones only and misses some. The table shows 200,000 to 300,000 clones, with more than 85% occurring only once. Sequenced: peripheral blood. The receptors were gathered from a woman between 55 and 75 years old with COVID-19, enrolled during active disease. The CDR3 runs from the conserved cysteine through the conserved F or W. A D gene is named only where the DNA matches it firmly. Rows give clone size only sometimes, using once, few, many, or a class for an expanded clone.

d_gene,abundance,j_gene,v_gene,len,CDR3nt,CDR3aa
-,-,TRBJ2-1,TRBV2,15,TGTGCCAGCAGCCCAGCACGAGGGAGCCGTGGGGAGCAGTTCTTC,CASSPARGSRGEQFF
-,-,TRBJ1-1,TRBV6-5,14,TGTGCCAGCAGTTACCGGAGCCCGAACACTGAAGCTTTCTTT,CASSYRSPNTEAFF
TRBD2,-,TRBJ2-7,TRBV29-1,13,TGCAGCAGGCCTGGACTAGCTGGCTACGAGCAGTACTTC,CSRPGLAGYEQYF
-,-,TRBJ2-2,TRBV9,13,TGTGCCAGCAGCGTAGCTAGTTCCGGGGAGCTGTTTTTT,CASSVASSGELFF
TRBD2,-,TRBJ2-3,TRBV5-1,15,TGCGCCAGCAGCTTGGGAGCGGGAGGCACAGATACGCAGTATTTT,CASSLGAGGTDTQYF
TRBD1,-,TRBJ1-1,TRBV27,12,TGTGCCAGCAGTCCGGGACAGGGAGAAGCTTTCTTT,CASSPGQGEAFF
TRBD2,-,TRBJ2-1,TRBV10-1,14,TGCGCCAGCAGTACTGGCGGGAGGGCCCATGAGCAGTTCTTC,CASSTGGRAHEQFF
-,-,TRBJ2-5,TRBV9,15,TGTGCCAGCAGCGTAAGCGGAAGTTCCCAAGAGACCCAGTACTTC,CASSVSGSSQETQYF
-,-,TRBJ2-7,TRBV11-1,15,TGTGCCAGCAGCTTAGAAGGACAAGTAGCCTACGAGCAGTACTTC,CASSLEGQVAYEQYF
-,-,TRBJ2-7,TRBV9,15,TGTGCCAGCAGCCCCGATGTAAGGGGGATAGGCGAGCAGTACTTC,CASSPDVRGIGEQYF
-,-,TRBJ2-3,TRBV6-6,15,TGTGCCAGCAGTTACTCTGCTAGGAGGGGAGATACGCAGTATTTT,CASSYSARRGDTQYF
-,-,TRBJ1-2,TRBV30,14,TGTGCCTGGAGTTCGAAACAGGCTTTTTATGGCTACACCTTC,CAWSSKQAFYGYTF
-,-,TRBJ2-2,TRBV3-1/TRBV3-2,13,TGTGCCAGCAGAAGGAGGAGCACCGGGGAGCTGTTTTTT,CASRRRSTGELFF
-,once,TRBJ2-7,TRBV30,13,TGTGCCTGGAGTCGCGGGACAGCCTACGAGCAGTACTTC,CAWSRGTAYEQYF
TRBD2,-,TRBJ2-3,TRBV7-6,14,TGTGCCAGCAGCTTTAGCGGGATGGCAGATACGCAGTATTTT,CASSFSGMADTQYF
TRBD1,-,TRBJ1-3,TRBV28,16,TGTGCCAGCAGTTTATGGGGACAGGGCTCTGGAAACACCATATATTTT,CASSLWGQGSGNTIYF
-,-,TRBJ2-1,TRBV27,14,TGTGCCAGCAGTCAGTGGGCCCCGGGGGATGAGCAGTTCTTC,CASSQWAPGDEQFF
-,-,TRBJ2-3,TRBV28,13,TGTGGCTCCGGGGGGCATGGCACAGATACGCAGTATTTT,CGSGGHGTDTQYF
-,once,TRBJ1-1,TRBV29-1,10,TGCAGCGCGGCATTCACTGAAGCTTTCTTT,CSAAFTEAFF
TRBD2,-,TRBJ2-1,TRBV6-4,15,TGTGCCAGCAGTGCTACGGGGGGGTCCTACAATGAGCAGTTCTTC,CASSATGGSYNEQFF
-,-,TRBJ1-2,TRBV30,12,TGTGCCTGGAGTCGCAGGGCTTTCGGCTACACCTTC,CAWSRRAFGYTF
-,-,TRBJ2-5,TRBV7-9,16,TGTGCCAGCAGCTCCCTATTCAATAACTTACAAGAGACCCAGTACTTC,CASSSLFNNLQETQYF
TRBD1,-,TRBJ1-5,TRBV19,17,TGTGCCAGTAGTATTATCGGCACAGGGGGCAAGTTTCAGCCCCAGCATTTT,CASSIIGTGGKFQPQHF
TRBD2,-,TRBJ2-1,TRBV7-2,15,TGTGCCAGCAGCTTATCCAGCGGGAGAGGGAATGAGCAGTTCTTC,CASSLSSGRGNEQFF
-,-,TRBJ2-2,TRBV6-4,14,TGTGCCAGCTCCCTGGAGGGCGGCACCGGGGAGCTGTTTTTT,CASSLEGGTGELFF
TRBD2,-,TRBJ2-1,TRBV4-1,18,TGCGCCAGCAGCCAATCAATAAACTTGGGACTAGGAATGGATGAGCAGTTCTTC,CASSQSINLGLGMDEQFF
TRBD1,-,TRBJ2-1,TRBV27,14,TGTGCCAGCAGGGGGACAGGGTTCTACAATGAGCAGTTCTTC,CASRGTGFYNEQFF
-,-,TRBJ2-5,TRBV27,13,TGTGCCAGCAGTTTACCCGACCAAGAGACCCAGTACTTC,CASSLPDQETQYF
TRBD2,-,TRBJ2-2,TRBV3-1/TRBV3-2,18,TGTGCCAGCAGTCAACGTGGTAGCGGGAGGGTGAACACCGGGGAGCTGTTTTTT,CASSQRGSGRVNTGELFF
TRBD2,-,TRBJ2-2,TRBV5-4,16,TGTGCCAGCAGCCCGGGACTAGCGGGAGAAGGCGGGGAGCTGTTTTTT,CASSPGLAGEGGELFF
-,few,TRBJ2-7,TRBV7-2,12,TGTGCCAGCAGCCTAACGGGGTACGAGCAGTACTTC,CASSLTGYEQYF
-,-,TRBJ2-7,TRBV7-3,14,TGTGCCAGCAGCCCTCAACGAGGATCCTACGAGCAGTACTTC,CASSPQRGSYEQYF
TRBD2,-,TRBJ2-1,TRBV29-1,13,TGCAGCGGGACTAGCGGGGGATACAATGAGCAGTTCTTC,CSGTSGGYNEQFF
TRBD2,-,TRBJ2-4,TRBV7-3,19,TGTGCCAGCAGCTTAACCGAACTAGCGGGAGTAAGAGCCAAAAACATTCAGTACTTC,CASSLTELAGVRAKNIQYF
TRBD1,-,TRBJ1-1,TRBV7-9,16,TGTGCCAGCAGCTCGAGACAGGGGGGAGAAATTGCTGAAGCTTTCTTT,CASSSRQGGEIAEAFF
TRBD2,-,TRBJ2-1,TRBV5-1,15,TGCGCCAGCAGCTGGGGACTAGCGGGAGACAATGAGCAGTTCTTC,CASSWGLAGDNEQFF
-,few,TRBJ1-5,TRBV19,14,TGTGCCAGTAGCCTGTATCCTGGCAATCAGCCCCAGCATTTT,CASSLYPGNQPQHF
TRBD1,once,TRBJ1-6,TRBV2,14,TGTGCCAGCAGCCTGACAGGGGGCAATTCACCCCTCCACTTT,CASSLTGGNSPLHF
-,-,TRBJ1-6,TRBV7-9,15,TGTGCCAGCAGCGCGGTGGCGGGGCCGGGATCACCCCTCCACTTT,CASSAVAGPGSPLHF
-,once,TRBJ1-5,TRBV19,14,TGTGCCAGTAGTTCGACGGGGGGGAATCAGCCCCAGCATTTT,CASSSTGGNQPQHF
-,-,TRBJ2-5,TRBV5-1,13,TGCGCCAGCAGCGAGGAGGTCAAGGGGACCCAGTACTTC,CASSEEVKGTQYF
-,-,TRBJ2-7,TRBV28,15,TGTGCCAGCAGTTTATCGGGGCAGGGGATATACGAGCAGTACTTC,CASSLSGQGIYEQYF
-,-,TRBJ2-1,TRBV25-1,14,TGTGCCAGCAGTGAATTCGTCAGCGGGAATGAGCAGTTCTTC,CASSEFVSGNEQFF
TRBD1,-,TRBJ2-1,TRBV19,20,TGTGCCAGTAGTTCGCCCCCGGGACAGGGCTTTGCGGGCGCCTACAATGAGCAGTTCTTC,CASSSPPGQGFAGAYNEQFF
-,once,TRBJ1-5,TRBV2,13,TGTGCCAGCAGTCGGGGGGGCAATCAGCCCCAGCATTTT,CASSRGGNQPQHF
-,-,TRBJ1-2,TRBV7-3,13,TGTGCCAGCAGCTTAGATGGCAGCTATGGCTACACCTTC,CASSLDGSYGYTF
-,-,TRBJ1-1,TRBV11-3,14,TGTGCCAGCAGCTTAGATGGCAGAGGCACTGAAGCTTTCTTT,CASSLDGRGTEAFF